Listed below are T cell receptor beta chains from one sample, sequenced in a study of blood T cell repertoires in COVID-19. Profiled with immunoSEQ multiplex PCR; TCRdb holds only in-frame clones, not every one. The sample contains about 34,000 clones, about 92% of which appear only once. Source material: peripheral blood. The receptors derive from an elderly man with acute or convalescent COVID-19. The conserved cysteine and the conserved F or W are not part of the CDR3 here.

J gene | V gene | CDR3 protein
TRBJ1-1 | TRBV27 | ASSLTQGAGFTEAF
TRBJ2-3 | TRBV9 | ASSVGPQGAGDTQY
TRBJ1-1 | TRBV12-3/TRBV12-4 | ASTWGGVAEAF
TRBJ1-6 | TRBV19 | ASSAKTGFLNSPLH
TRBJ1-5 | TRBV2 | ATSRGGNQPQH
TRBJ1-1 | TRBV25-1 | ASSDQLTEAF
TRBJ1-1 | TRBV6-1 | ASSDIQGRGRAEAF
TRBJ1-1 | TRBV2 | ASRETGQGSTEAF
TRBJ2-1 | TRBV5-1 | ASSLVRTSDYNEQF
TRBJ1-2 | TRBV7-2 | ASSLSRGGRGYT
TRBJ1-1 | TRBV29-1 | SDDREAF
TRBJ2-6 | TRBV7-9 | ASSLRALPSGNVLT
TRBJ1-1 | TRBV28 | ASSSGQGAISEAF
TRBJ2-5 | TRBV30 | AWSRTGGRPETQY
TRBJ1-1 | TRBV5-4 | ASSSLQGANTEAF
TRBJ1-2 | TRBV18 | ASSRDRESGYT
TRBJ2-7 | TRBV28 | ASSLQWQGYEQY
TRBJ2-5 | TRBV5-1 | ASSLTGYMETQY
TRBJ1-2 | TRBV6-5 | ASSYGGNGYT
TRBJ1-2 | TRBV4-2 | ASSQGTDYGYT
TRBJ2-5 | TRBV5-1 | ASSARTVQETQY
TRBJ1-1 | TRBV4-2 | ASSQGSTRNTEAF